Listed below are T cell receptor beta chains from one sample, sequenced in a study of technical replicates of blood from a few donors. Produced via immunoSEQ multiplex PCR; TCRdb's table is partial and in-frame only. The table lists approximately 92,000 clones, 95% of them singletons, with more than 0.2% in the top ten. Material: T cells isolated from PBMCs. Source of these receptors: a human donor in good health. Each CDR3 is given with its conserved first and last residue. Each record gives: V gene, D gene, J gene, clone size, CDR3 protein, CDR3 DNA. D genes are given only for firm matches. The size of a clone is reported for some rows only, either as once, few or many, or as a class for expanded clones.

>TRBV5-1|NA|TRBJ1-3|NA
CASSLQGSGNTIYF
TGCGCCAGCAGCTTACAGGGTTCTGGAAACACCATATATTTT
>TRBV28|TRBD1|TRBJ1-2|NA
CASGIPGQGVSYGYTF
TGTGCCAGCGGTATCCCGGGACAGGGGGTGTCCTATGGCTACACCTTC
>TRBV15|NA|TRBJ2-1|NA
CATSRERLNNEQFF
TGTGCCACCAGCAGAGAGAGACTTAACAATGAGCAGTTCTTC
>TRBV29-1|NA|TRBJ2-7|NA
CSVENGSYEQYF
TGCAGCGTTGAAAACGGGAGCTACGAGCAGTACTTC
>TRBV7-6|NA|TRBJ1-4|NA
CASSLAAQFNEKLFF
TGTGCCAGCAGCTTAGCTGCCCAGTTTAATGAAAAACTGTTTTTT
>TRBV19|NA|TRBJ2-7|once
CASSIAGQGPYEQYF
TGTGCCAGTAGTATAGCCGGGCAGGGCCCATACGAGCAGTACTTC
>TRBV6-6|TRBD1|TRBJ1-5|NA
CASSFTGGESAPQHF
TGTGCCAGCTCCTTTACAGGGGGGGAGAGCGCGCCCCAGCATTTT
>TRBV6-1|TRBD1|TRBJ2-2|NA
CASSEFGTGRYPVELFF
TGTGCCAGCAGTGAATTTGGGACAGGGAGATATCCCGTGGAGCTGTTTTTT
>TRBV5-6|NA|TRBJ1-1|NA
CASRTGQNQNTEAFF
TGTGCCAGCAGGACTGGACAGAACCAAAACACTGAAGCTTTCTTT
>TRBV9|TRBD1|TRBJ1-3|NA
CASSGAGGSFGNTIYF
TGTGCCAGCAGCGGGGCAGGGGGTAGCTTTGGAAACACCATATATTTT
>TRBV6-1|TRBD2|TRBJ2-1|NA
CASLAGVIVGNEQFF
TGTGCCAGCCTAGCGGGAGTAATCGTTGGAAATGAGCAGTTCTTC
>TRBV7-8|NA|TRBJ2-3|NA
CASSLGGVILDTQYF
TGTGCCAGCAGCTTAGGGGGGGTGATATTAGATACGCAGTATTTT